Shown below are 32 T cell receptor beta chains from a single sample sequenced in a study of neurological immune-mediated disorders (dated 2019 in TCRdb). Library method: 5' RACE. TCRdb names Illumina HiSeq 2500 as the instrument used. TCRdb reworked the public reads: Q25 trimming with fastp, MiXCR clone assembly, productive beta chains retained. Each CDR3 protein appears once, grouped with its most common genes and DNA. For this sample there are roughly 25,000 distinct CDR3 sequences; over 6.5% appear just once. The ten biggest clones cover 4.5% to 5% of the sample. The sample comprised PBMCs. The receptors come from a woman in her 40s in good health.

This clonotype was counted ten times or more. The rearrangement joins TRBV5-1 to TRBJ2-2; 14 bases line up with TRBD2. The V gene end was trimmed by 0 bases and the J gene end by 1 base; junction bases not matched to a gene: 2. The V gene's germline CDR1 is SGHRS and CDR2 YFSETQ. This CDR3 has 18 amino acids. The CDR3 loop is CASSLGTSGRQNTGELFF. The DNA of the CDR3 is TGCGCCAGCAGCTTGGGGACTAGCGGGAGGCAGAACACCGGGGAGCTGTTTTTT.

This clonotype was detected ten times or more. The J gene is TRBJ1-1, the V gene TRBV6-1; the D gene is possibly TRBD1 (6 bases). Germline CDR1 is MNHNS and CDR2 is SASEGT. Trimming left V 1 base short and J 1 base short, with 10 bases between. CDR3 length equals 15 residues. The chain's CDR3 is CASSEGQVGNTEAFF. The DNA of the CDR3 is TGTGCCAGCAGTGAAGGACAGGTGGGGAACACTGAAGCTTTCTTT.

This clonotype was counted ten times or more. The gene calls are TRBV27 and TRBJ2-5, with a possible D match to TRBD2 (7 bases). The CDR3 totals 17 residues. Germline CDR1 reads MNHEY; CDR2 reads SMNVEV (reference sequence). The V and J ends lost 8 bases and 2 bases respectively, with 24 bases between them. The chain's CDR3 is CASALLGGAGEQETQYF. In nucleotides, the CDR3 is TGTGCCAGCGCTCTATTAGGGGGGGCGGGAGAGCAAGAGACCCAGTACTTC.

This clonotype came up many times. This may come from a read error, since a much larger clone is one base off. The chain uses TRBV7-2 and TRBJ2-1; 8 nucleotides match TRBD2. The CDR3 extends over 15 amino acids. The V gene's germline CDR1 is SGHTA and CDR2 FQGNSA. CDR3 bases: TGTGCCAACAGCGAGTGGGGACTAGCCTACAATGAGCAGTTCTTC. Translation: CANSEWGLAYNEQFF.

This clonotype was counted many times. The chain has TRBV3-1 and TRBJ1-6; unclear D gene. The germline V gene encodes CDR1 LGHDT and CDR2 YNNKEL (reference sequence). The CDR3 sequence is 15 residues long. Trimming removed 4 bases from V and 2 bases from J, with 9 bases in between. In nucleotides, the CDR3 is TGTGCCAGCAGCCTCCTAGGTGCCTATAATTCACCCCTCCACTTT. Translation: CASSLLGAYNSPLHF.

This clonotype was counted many times. This chain connects TRBV28 to TRBJ2-7; 8 positions match TRBD1. V shed 2 bases, J shed 3 bases, and the junction held 9 bases outside the gene matches. The CDR3 extends over 16 amino acids. Germline V CDR1 and CDR2: MDHEN, SYDVKM. The CDR3 DNA reads as TGTGCCAGCAGTTTACCCAAGGACAGGGTAGGCTACGAGCAGTACTTC. Translation: CASSLPKDRVGYEQYF.

This clonotype was detected ten times or more. The J gene is TRBJ2-7, the V gene TRBV18; 11 bases fit TRBD1. Trimming cost V 3 bases and J 2 bases; bases outside gene matches: 3. The CDR3 length is 15 residues. Germline V gene sequence: CDR1 KGHSH, CDR2 LQKENI. The CDR3 region is CASSPGTGGTYEQYF. Here the CDR3 DNA reads TGTGCCAGCTCACCCGGGACAGGGGGGACCTACGAGCAGTACTTC.

The table lists this clonotype with many counts. This chain connects TRBV5-1 to TRBJ2-3; D is uncertain. Per the germline V gene, CDR1 is SGHRS and CDR2 is YFSETQ. This CDR3 has 14 amino acids. V was trimmed by 2 bases and J by 0 bases, leaving 7 bases between them. The DNA of the CDR3 is TGCGCCAGCAGCTTTGAGGACAGCACAGATACGCAGTATTTT. It encodes CASSFEDSTDTQYF.

This clonotype has at least ten counts. The V call is TRBV6-1, the J call TRBJ2-1; 9 nucleotides line up with TRBD2. The CDR3 sequence is 14 residues long. Germline V gene sequence: CDR1 MNHNS, CDR2 SASEGT. V trimming: 6 bases; J trimming: 6 bases; junction bases outside the gene matches: 6. This CDR3 reads CASRVSGRLNEQFF. In nucleotides, the CDR3 is TGTGCCAGCAGAGTAAGCGGGAGGCTCAATGAGCAGTTCTTC.

This clonotype was detected many times. V and J are TRBV28 and TRBJ2-1; D may match TRBD1 or TRBD2 (5 bases each). Germline values: CDR1 MDHEN, CDR2 SYDVKM. V lost 5 bases and J 9 bases, leaving 11 bases between the germline ends. The CDR3 loop spans 12 amino acids. The CDR3 coding sequence is TGTGCCAGCAGTCCGGGGCGGAGTGAGCAGTTCTTC. It codes for CASSPGRSEQFF.

This clonotype was found many times. This chain's CDR3 is CSATKVPNDYEQYF. In nucleotides, the CDR3 is TGCAGTGCTACAAAGGTTCCAAACGACTACGAGCAGTACTTC. The chain couples TRBV20-1 to TRBJ2-7; D is uncertain. The CDR3 is 14 amino acids. CDR1 and CDR2 (germline): DFQATT, SNEGSKA (reference sequence). V was pared by 4 bases and J by 3 bases, with 16 bases between.

This clonotype was recorded many times. The chain is built from TRBV7-2 and TRBJ2-7; TRBD2 matches at 11 bases. CDR3 length: 15 amino acids. The trim removed 2 bases at V and 5 bases at J, leaving 5 bases unmatched. The germline CDR1 and CDR2 sequences are SGHTA and FQGNSA. In nucleotides, the CDR3 is TGTGCCAGCAGCTTATTTCTAGCGGGAGGTAACGAGCAGTACTTC. Residues: CASSLFLAGGNEQYF.

The chain recombines TRBV5-6 with TRBJ2-2, with 8 bases matching TRBD2. J gave up 0 bases and V 4 bases, and 5 bases lay outside the gene matches. The germline V gene encodes CDR1 SGHDT and CDR2 YYEEEE. The CDR3 is made up of 16 amino acids. The CDR3 spells CASSRGLAANTGELFF. CDR3 in DNA: TGTGCCAGCAGCCGAGGACTAGCTGCGAACACCGGGGAGCTGTTTTTT.

This clonotype has ten or more counts. The V and J genes are TRBV20-1 and TRBJ2-5; no firm D call. Trimming left V 5 bases short and J 2 bases short, with 18 bases between. This CDR3 has 15 residues. CDR1 DFQATT and CDR2 SNEGSKA come from the germline V gene (reference sequence). The CDR3 loop reads CSAPRPGGNQETQYF. The CDR3 nucleotides read TGCAGTGCTCCCCGCCCGGGCGGAAATCAAGAGACCCAGTACTTC.

This clonotype has ten or more counts. This sequence joins TRBV5-1 and TRBJ2-6; D may be TRBD1 (8 bases). Germline V lookup: CDR1 SGHRS, CDR2 YFSETQ. With 2 bases removed from V and 3 bases from J, the gap between germline ends came to 18 bases. There are 18 residues in the CDR3. CDR3 nucleotide sequence: TGCGCCAGCAGCTTACAGGGGGGGTCTTCGGGTGGGGCCAACGTCCTGACTTTC. It yields the protein CASSLQGGSSGGANVLTF.

At least ten counts were recorded for this clonotype. The chain couples TRBV20-1 to TRBJ2-2; no firm D call. Trimming shortened V by 1 base and J by 1 base, and 4 bases separated the two germline ends. The CDR3 contains 13 residues. Germline-derived CDR1 and CDR2 are DFQATT and SNEGSKA (reference sequence). In DNA, the CDR3 is TGCAGTGCTAGAGGGGGGAACACCGGGGAGCTGTTTTTT. Its protein is CSARGGNTGELFF.

This clonotype was detected ten times or more. The chain couples TRBV6-6 to TRBJ2-4, with D possibly matching TRBD2 (5 bases). The CDR3 has 16 amino acids. CDR1 is MNHNY, CDR2 SVGAGI, per germline (reference sequence). Trimming took 5 bases from V and 3 from J, leaving 17 bases between them. The CDR3 loop reads CASSPSPTRGKNIQYF. The CDR3 bases are TGTGCCAGCAGTCCAAGTCCGACTCGGGGCAAAAACATTCAGTACTTC.

This clonotype was counted only a few times. V gene TRBV7-2 combines with J gene TRBJ2-2; no clear D gene. Trimming pared 3 bases from V and 2 bases from J, leaving 7 bases between. From germline, CDR1 is SGHTA and CDR2 FQGNSA. The CDR3 has 14 amino acids. The DNA of the CDR3 is TGTGCCAGCAGCTTGACTCGTAACACCGGGGAGCTGTTTTTT. It codes for CASSLTRNTGELFF.

There are many counts of this clonotype. The V and J genes are TRBV13 and TRBJ2-3; D is uncertain. The V gene's germline CDR1 is PRHDT and CDR2 FYEKMQ (reference sequence). The CDR3 spans 12 residues. Trimming pared 5 bases from V and 2 bases from J, leaving 5 bases between. The CDR3 spells CASSRNTDTQYF. CDR3 bases: TGTGCCAGCAGCCGAAACACAGATACGCAGTATTTT. The entire variable domain, with the rest obtained from reference TRBV13 and TRBJ2-3, is as follows: AAGVIQSPRHLIKEKRETATLKCYPIPRHDTVYWYQQGPGQDPQFLISFYEKMQSDKGSIPDRFSAQQFSDYHSELNMSSLELGDSALYFCASSRNTDTQYFGPGTRLTVL.

By its share, this clonotype is medium-sized. The chain is built from TRBV12-3 or TRBV12-4 and TRBJ2-1, with D possibly TRBD2 on 7 matching bases. With 8 bases removed from V and 9 bases from J, the gap between germline ends came to 14 bases. CDR3 length: 12 residues. CDR3 sequence reads: CASLRGLSEQFF. In nucleotides, the CDR3 is TGTGCCAGCCTGCGGGGGCTGAGTGAGCAGTTCTTC.

This clonotype is medium-sized (0.01 to 0.1%) by share. The chain couples TRBV10-3 to TRBJ1-1; the D gene is possibly TRBD1 (5 bases). The length of the CDR3 is 13 residues. V was clipped by 6 bases and J by 1 base, with 9 bases between them. Germline loops: CDR1 ENHRY, CDR2 SYGVKD. CDR3 bases: TGTGCCATCAGGCGACAGCCGAACACTGAAGCTTTCTTT. It translates to CAIRRQPNTEAFF.

This clonotype occurred many times. J is TRBJ2-7 and V is TRBV7-2, with a tentative D call TRBD2 (6 bases). CDR1 and CDR2 from the germline V gene are SGHTA and FQGNSA. Trimming removed 0 bases from V and 6 bases from J, with 15 bases in between. The CDR3 length is 15 residues. The DNA for the CDR3 is TGTGCCAGCAGCTTAGCACGGACCCAGGGAGGCGAGCAGTACTTC. As protein: CASSLARTQGGEQYF.

In this sample, this clonotype turned up many times. The chain employs TRBV5-1 and TRBJ2-2, with 7 bases matching TRBD1. This CDR3 region has 16 residues. After removal of 0 bases from V and 0 bases from J, the junction contained 2 bases not matched to a gene. CDR1 is SGHRS and CDR2 is YFSETQ in the germline V gene. The CDR3 nucleotides are TGCGCCAGCAGCTTGGCGGGACAGACGAACACCGGGGAGCTGTTTTTT. Translation gives CASSLAGQTNTGELFF. Full variable domain (rest looked up from reference TRBV5-1 and TRBJ2-2): KAGVTQTPRYLIKTRGQQVTLSCSPISGHRSVSWYQQTPGQGLQFLFEYFSETQRNKGNFPGRFSGRQFSNSRSEMNVSTLELGDSALYLCASSLAGQTNTGELFFGEGSRLTVL.

This clonotype has a count of ten or more. V and J are TRBV18 and TRBJ1-1, with a possible D match to TRBD1 (6 bases). The V gene's germline CDR1 is KGHSH and CDR2 LQKENI. The CDR3 runs 14 residues. Trimming shortened V by 3 bases and J by 6 bases, and 14 bases separated the two germline ends. The CDR3 DNA reads TGTGCCAGCTCACCGGAACAGGGAATCTCTGAAGCTTTCTTT. Translation gives CASSPEQGISEAFF.

This chain connects TRBV28 to TRBJ1-1, with D perhaps matching TRBD1 (6 bases). CDR3 length: 13 amino acids. Trimming stripped 7 bases from V and 5 bases from J, with 14 bases between. In germline, CDR1 is MDHEN, CDR2 SYDVKM. DNA of the CDR3: TGTGCCAGCAACCTAAAGGGGGGGACTGAAGCTTTCTTT. This encodes CASNLKGGTEAFF.

By share, this clonotype ranks as medium-sized (0.01 to 0.1%). The chain is built from TRBV20-1 and TRBJ2-2, with 9 positions matching TRBD2. Germline V gene data show CDR1 as DFQATT and CDR2 as SNEGSKA (reference sequence). With V trimmed by 5 bases and J by 0 bases, 13 bases remained unmatched. This CDR3 has 18 amino acids. The CDR3 bases are TGCAGTGCTCGCCCCCTCAGAAGCGGGGGGCCGAACACCGGGGAGCTGTTTTTT. Amino acid sequence: CSARPLRSGGPNTGELFF.

This clonotype appeared many times. The genes are TRBV29-1 and TRBJ2-3, with TRBD1 matching over 9 bases. This CDR3 spans 13 amino acids. The V and J ends lost 6 bases and 4 bases, in that order; junction bases with no gene match: 5. The V gene's germline CDR1 is SQVTM and CDR2 ANQGSEA. CDR3 sequence reads: CSVRTGVADTQYF. The DNA of the CDR3 is TGCAGCGTCCGGACAGGGGTAGCAGATACGCAGTATTTT.

This clonotype was seen a handful of times. A read error may account for a junction end that differs from germline. This chain connects TRBV7-7 to TRBJ2-5, with a tentative D call TRBD2 (6 bases). Germline-derived CDR1 and CDR2 are SSHAT and FNYEAQ (reference sequence). This CDR3 contains 14 residues. Here the CDR3 reads CASSLFTRGETQYF. Here the CDR3 DNA reads TGTGCTAGCAGCTTGTTTACGCGGGGAGAGACCCAGTACTTC.

Many counts were recorded for this clonotype. The J gene is TRBJ2-7, the V gene TRBV20-1; 13 nucleotides match TRBD2. Trimming cost V 5 bases and J 6 bases; bases outside gene matches: 7. Per the germline V gene, CDR1 is DFQATT and CDR2 is SNEGSKA (reference sequence). This CDR3 region has 14 residues. CDR3 nucleotides: TGCAGTGCTGGAGGACTAGCGGGAGATGGCGAGCAGTACTTC. Amino acid sequence: CSAGGLAGDGEQYF.

There are many counts of this clonotype. The chain joins TRBV4-2 to TRBJ2-7; maybe TRBD1 (5 bases). Germline loops: CDR1 LGHNA, CDR2 YNFKEQ. V lost 0 bases and J lost 1, with 19 bases in between. The CDR3 contains 18 residues. This CDR3 reads CASSQDPIPRQRSYEQYF. CDR3 bases: TGTGCCAGCAGCCAAGATCCAATACCGCGACAGAGATCCTACGAGCAGTACTTC.

In its sample, this clonotype was seen many times. The chain joins TRBV5-1 to TRBJ1-1; D remains unclear. Germline CDR1 reads SGHRS; CDR2 reads YFSETQ. This CDR3 contains 13 residues. V was pared by 4 bases and J by 10 bases, with 17 bases between. CDR3 loop: CASSVAGVPTAFF. Written as DNA, the CDR3 is TGCGCCAGCAGCGTCGCCGGGGTCCCGACAGCTTTCTTT.

Relative to its sample, this clonotype is medium-sized. The chain is built from TRBV6-5 and TRBJ2-2; 12 positions agree with TRBD1. V lost 2 bases, J lost 4 bases, and 2 bases stayed unmatched. CDR3 length equals 16 residues. Germline CDR1 is MNHEY and CDR2 is SVGAGI. This CDR3 is CASSYGTGGRTGELFF. CDR3 coding DNA: TGTGCCAGCAGTTACGGGACAGGGGGCCGCACCGGGGAGCTGTTTTTT.